This T cell receptor beta chain was identified during a study of blood T cell repertoires in COVID-19. Turning to the study itself: Samples representing acute and convalescent COVID-19 were sourced from the United States, Italy and Spain. Sample material is recorded as cDNA or gDNA derived from T cells, B-cell-depleted T cells, or PBMCs.

Methods used by the authors: Quantification of nucleated cells was approximated via reference gene primer amplification. Sequencing was performed with immunoSEQ multiplex PCR; in TCRdb, only in-frame clones are kept and a portion is missing. D and trimming were read from the DNA, whereas the V and J calls and clone size are those reported in that table. The sample contains approximately 230,000 clones, over 75% of which appear only once. The CDR3 runs to 15 residues. Trimming at V came to 4 bases and at J to 1 base, leaving 4 bases not matched to a gene. CDR1 and CDR2 (germline): MNHEY, SVGEGT. In this sample, this clone turned up a few times.

Sample: peripheral blood. The chain employs TRBV6-2 or TRBV6-3 and TRBJ1-5, with 7 bases fitting TRBD1. This TCR derives from a woman aged 40 to 50 who had recovered from COVID-19. The CDR3 loop reads CASSFRGTSNQPQHF. The CDR3 DNA reads TGTGCCAGCAGTTTCAGGGGGACCAGCAATCAGCCCCAGCATTTT.